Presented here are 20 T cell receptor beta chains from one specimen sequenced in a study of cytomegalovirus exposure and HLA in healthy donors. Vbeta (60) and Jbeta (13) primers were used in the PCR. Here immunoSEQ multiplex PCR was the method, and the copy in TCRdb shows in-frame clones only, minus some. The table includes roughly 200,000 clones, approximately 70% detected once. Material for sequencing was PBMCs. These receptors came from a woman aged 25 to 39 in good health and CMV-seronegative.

CDR3 sequence (DNA): TGCGCCAGCAGCAGCCGGGACACCTACGAGCAGTACTTC. The encoded protein is CASSSRDTYEQYF. The chain carries TRBV5-1 and TRBJ2-7, with a tentative D call TRBD1 (6 bases). The CDR3 loop spans 13 amino acids. Germline V gene sequence: CDR1 SGHRS, CDR2 YFSETQ. Between the trimmed V and J ends, which lost 4 bases and 2 bases, there was a span of 10 bases.

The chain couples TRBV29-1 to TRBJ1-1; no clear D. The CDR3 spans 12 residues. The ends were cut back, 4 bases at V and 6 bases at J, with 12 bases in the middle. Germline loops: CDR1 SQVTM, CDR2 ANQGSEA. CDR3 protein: CSVVVAAAEAFF. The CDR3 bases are TGCAGCGTTGTAGTGGCGGCGGCTGAAGCTTTCTTT.

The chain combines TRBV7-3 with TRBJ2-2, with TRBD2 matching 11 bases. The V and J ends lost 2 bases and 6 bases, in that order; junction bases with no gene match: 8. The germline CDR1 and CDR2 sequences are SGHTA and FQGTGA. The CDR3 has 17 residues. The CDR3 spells CASSLGLAGGPPGELFF. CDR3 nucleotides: TGTGCCAGCAGCTTAGGATTAGCGGGAGGGCCCCCCGGGGAGCTGTTTTTT.

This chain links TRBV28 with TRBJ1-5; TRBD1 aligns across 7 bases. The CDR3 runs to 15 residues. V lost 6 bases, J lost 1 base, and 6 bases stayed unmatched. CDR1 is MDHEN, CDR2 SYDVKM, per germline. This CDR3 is CASRPTGTSNQPQHF. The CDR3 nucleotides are TGTGCCAGCAGGCCGACAGGGACCAGCAATCAGCCCCAGCATTTT. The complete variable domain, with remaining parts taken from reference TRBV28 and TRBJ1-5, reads DVKVTQSSRYLVKRTGEKVFLECVQDMDHENMFWYRQDPGLGLRLIYFSYDVKMKEKGDIPEGYSVSREKKERFSLILESASTNQTSMYLCASRPTGTSNQPQHFGDGTRLSIL.

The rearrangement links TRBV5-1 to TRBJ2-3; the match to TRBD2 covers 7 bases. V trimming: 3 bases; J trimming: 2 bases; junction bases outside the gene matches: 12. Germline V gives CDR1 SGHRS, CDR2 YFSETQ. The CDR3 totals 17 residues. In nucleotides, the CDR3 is TGCGCCAGCAGCTCCGCCCGGGGAGCGGGAATCACAGATACGCAGTATTTT. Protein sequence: CASSSARGAGITDTQYF.

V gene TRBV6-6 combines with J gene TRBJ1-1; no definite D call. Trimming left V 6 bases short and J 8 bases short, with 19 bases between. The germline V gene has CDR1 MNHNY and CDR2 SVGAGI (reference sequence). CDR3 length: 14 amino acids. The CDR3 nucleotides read TGTGCCAGCAGCACAGATTTGGCTGCTCAAGAAGCTTTCTTT. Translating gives CASSTDLAAQEAFF.

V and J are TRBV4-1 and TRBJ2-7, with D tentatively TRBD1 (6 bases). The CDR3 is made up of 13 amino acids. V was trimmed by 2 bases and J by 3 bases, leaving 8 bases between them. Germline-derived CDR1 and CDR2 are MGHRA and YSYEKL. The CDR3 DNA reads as TGCGCCAGCAGCCAATGGGACAACTACGAGCAGTACTTC. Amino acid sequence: CASSQWDNYEQYF.

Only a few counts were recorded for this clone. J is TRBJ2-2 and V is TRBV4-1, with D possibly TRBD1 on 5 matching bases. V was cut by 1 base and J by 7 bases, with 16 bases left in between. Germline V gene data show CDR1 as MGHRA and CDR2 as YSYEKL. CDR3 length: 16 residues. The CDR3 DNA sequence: TGCGCCAGCAGCCAAGTCGAAGGGGTTAAGGACGGGGAGCTGTTTTTT. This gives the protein CASSQVEGVKDGELFF.

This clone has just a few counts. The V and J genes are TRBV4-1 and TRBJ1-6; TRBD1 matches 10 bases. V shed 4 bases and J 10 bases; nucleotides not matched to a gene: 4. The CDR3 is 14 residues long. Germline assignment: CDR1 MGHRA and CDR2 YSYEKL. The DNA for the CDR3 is TGCGCCAGCAGCCCGACAGGGGGCAGATCACCCCTCCACTTT. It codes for CASSPTGGRSPLHF.

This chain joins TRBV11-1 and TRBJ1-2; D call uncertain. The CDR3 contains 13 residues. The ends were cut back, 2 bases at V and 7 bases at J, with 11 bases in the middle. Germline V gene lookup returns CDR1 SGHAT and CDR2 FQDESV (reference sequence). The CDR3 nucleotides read TGTGCCAGCAGCTTACCGAACTCGGTTGGCTACACCTTC. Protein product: CASSLPNSVGYTF.

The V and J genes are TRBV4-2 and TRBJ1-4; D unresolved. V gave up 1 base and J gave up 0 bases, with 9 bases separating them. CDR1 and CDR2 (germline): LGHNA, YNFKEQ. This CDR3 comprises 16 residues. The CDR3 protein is CASSQGGRTTNEKLFF. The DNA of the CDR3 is TGTGCCAGCAGCCAAGGCGGGAGGACAACTAATGAAAAACTGTTTTTT.

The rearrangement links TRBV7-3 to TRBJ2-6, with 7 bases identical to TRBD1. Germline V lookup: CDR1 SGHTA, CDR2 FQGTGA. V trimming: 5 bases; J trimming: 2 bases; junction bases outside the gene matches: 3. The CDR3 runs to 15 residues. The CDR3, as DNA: TGTGCCAGCAGCCGACAGGGTCCTGGGGCCAACGTCCTGACTTTC. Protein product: CASSRQGPGANVLTF.

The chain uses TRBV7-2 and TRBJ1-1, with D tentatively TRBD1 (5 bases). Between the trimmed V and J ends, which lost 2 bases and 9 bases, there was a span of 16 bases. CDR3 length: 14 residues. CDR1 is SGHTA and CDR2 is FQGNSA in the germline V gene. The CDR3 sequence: CASSLWGERAKAFF. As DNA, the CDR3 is TGTGCCAGCAGCTTATGGGGGGAGAGGGCAAAAGCTTTCTTT.

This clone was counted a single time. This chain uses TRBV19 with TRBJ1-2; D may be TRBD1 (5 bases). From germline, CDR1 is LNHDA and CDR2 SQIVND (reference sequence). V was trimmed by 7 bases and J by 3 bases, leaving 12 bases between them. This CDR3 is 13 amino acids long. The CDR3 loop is CASTPLGDYGYTF. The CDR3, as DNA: TGTGCCAGTACCCCTCTAGGGGACTATGGCTACACCTTC.

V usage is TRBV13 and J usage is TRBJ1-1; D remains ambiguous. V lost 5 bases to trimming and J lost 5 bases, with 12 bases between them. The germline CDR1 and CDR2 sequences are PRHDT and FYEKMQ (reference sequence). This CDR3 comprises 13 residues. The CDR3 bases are TGTGCCAGCAGCCAAAATTCCGGGACTGAAGCTTTCTTT. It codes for CASSQNSGTEAFF.

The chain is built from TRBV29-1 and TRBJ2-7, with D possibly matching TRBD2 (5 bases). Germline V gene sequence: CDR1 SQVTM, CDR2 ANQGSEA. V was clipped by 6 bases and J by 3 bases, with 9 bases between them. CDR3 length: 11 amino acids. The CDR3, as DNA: TGCAGCGTCAAAGGGAGCTACGAGCAGTACTTC. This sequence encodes CSVKGSYEQYF.

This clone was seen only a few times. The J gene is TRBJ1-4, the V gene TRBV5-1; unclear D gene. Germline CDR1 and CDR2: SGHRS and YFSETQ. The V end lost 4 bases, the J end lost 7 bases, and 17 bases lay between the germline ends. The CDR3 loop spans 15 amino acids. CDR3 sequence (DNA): TGCGCCAGCAGCCCGCTAGGAGGTCGGGCTGAAAAACTGTTTTTT. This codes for CASSPLGGRAEKLFF.

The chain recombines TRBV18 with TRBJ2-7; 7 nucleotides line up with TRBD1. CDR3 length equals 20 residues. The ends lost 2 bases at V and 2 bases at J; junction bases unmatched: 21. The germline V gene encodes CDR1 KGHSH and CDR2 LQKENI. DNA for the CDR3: TGTGCCAGCTCACCAAATTTAGACAGGGCCGGTAGTCCGAACGCCTACGAGCAGTACTTC. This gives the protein CASSPNLDRAGSPNAYEQYF.

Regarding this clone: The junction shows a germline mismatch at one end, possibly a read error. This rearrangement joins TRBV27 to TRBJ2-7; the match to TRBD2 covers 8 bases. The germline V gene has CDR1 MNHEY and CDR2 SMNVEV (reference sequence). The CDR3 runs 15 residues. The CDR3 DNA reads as TGTGCCAGCAGTTTGCGCGGGGGGCCCACCTACGAGCAGCACTTC. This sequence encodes CASSLRGGPTYEQHF.

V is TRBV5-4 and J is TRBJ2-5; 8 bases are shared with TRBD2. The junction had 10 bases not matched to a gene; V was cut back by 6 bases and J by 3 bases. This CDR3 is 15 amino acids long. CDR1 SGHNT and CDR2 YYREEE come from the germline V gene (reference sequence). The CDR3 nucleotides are TGTGCCAGCACCCGGGGGGGCCCTCGCGAAGAGACCCAGTACTTC. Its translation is CASTRGGPREETQYF.